The 25 T cell receptor beta chains below all came from one sample that was sequenced in a study of blood T cells in healthy people across ages. A second about 6 to 12 cycle PCR used barcoded and J-beta primers. From the 5' RACE reads, TCRdb called clonotypes with MiXCR, one entry per CDR3 protein. The data contain about 720,000 distinct CDR3 sequences, approximately 22% of them singletons. The sample consisted of blood. The receptors shown here come from a man in his 70s in good health.

The chain combines TRBV11-3 with TRBJ1-1; no definite D call. V dropped 3 bases and J dropped 0 bases, with 8 bases sitting between them. Germline V gene sequence: CDR1 SGHNT, CDR2 YENEEA. The CDR3 is 14 amino acids. CDR3: CASSFRIMNTEAFF. The CDR3 nucleotides are TGTGCCAGCAGCTTCAGGATCATGAACACTGAAGCTTTCTTT.

This clonotype was counted a few times. One junction end disagrees with the germline gene, perhaps due to a read error. The V and J genes are TRBV24-1 and TRBJ2-5; TRBD1 matches at 12 bases. Germline loops: CDR1 KGHDR, CDR2 SFDVKD. The CDR3 length is 16 residues. The CDR3 loop is CVTSDYGTGGRETQYF. DNA of the CDR3: TGTGTCACCAGTGACTACGGGACAGGGGGCCGAGAGACCCAGTACTTC.

In this sample, this clonotype turned up many times. The chain recombines TRBV24-1 with TRBJ2-5, with D unclear. The germline V gene has CDR1 KGHDR and CDR2 SFDVKD. The CDR3 has 16 amino acids. The V gene lost 4 bases and the J gene lost 0 bases, with 14 bases spanning the gap. The CDR3 DNA reads as TGTGCCACCAGTGAGCCCGGCGGCGCCGACCAAGAGACCCAGTACTTC. Translating it yields CATSEPGGADQETQYF.

V and J are TRBV13 and TRBJ2-1, with D perhaps assigned TRBD1 or TRBD2 (5 bases each). From germline, CDR1 is PRHDT and CDR2 FYEKMQ (reference sequence). The V end was cut by 5 bases, the J end by 2 bases, with 25 bases between. The CDR3 extends over 19 amino acids. The CDR3 nucleotides read TGTGCCAGCAGCCTGTTACGAGAGCGGTCTAGGGGCACCTACAATGAGCAGTTCTTC. This translates into CASSLLRERSRGTYNEQFF.

The chain is built from TRBV20-1 and TRBJ2-1; 9 bases map to TRBD2. The CDR3 has 15 amino acids. J lost 7 bases, V lost 0 bases, and 7 bases had no gene match. Germline V gives CDR1 DFQATT, CDR2 SNEGSKA (reference sequence). In DNA form, the CDR3 reads TGCAGTGCTAGAGAACCCCGGACTAGCGAGAATGAGCAGTTCTTC. Translation: CSAREPRTSENEQFF.

This clonotype was seen a few times. J is TRBJ2-1 and V is TRBV10-3; TRBD1 is a possible D gene (5 bases). The tail of the sequence fits TRBJ2-5 better, so the J call may be wrong. From germline, CDR1 is ENHRY and CDR2 SYGVKD. CDR3 size: 15 residues. The CDR3: CAISEGAGSQETQYF. The CDR3 DNA is TGTGCCATCAGTGAAGGGGCAGGGTCTCAAGAGACCCAGTACTTC.

This clonotype was observed at least ten times. The J gene is TRBJ2-3, the V gene TRBV12-3 or TRBV12-4, with TRBD2 matching 8 bases. CDR3 length: 13 amino acids. J was trimmed by 1 base and V by 6 bases; bases with no gene match: 0. CDR3 region: CASRLAGTDTQYF. DNA of the CDR3: TGTGCCAGCAGACTAGCGGGCACAGATACGCAGTATTTT.

This clonotype was seen more than once but under ten times. This chain connects TRBV5-8 to TRBJ1-1, with TRBD1 identical over 11 bases. Germline values: CDR1 SGHTS, CDR2 YDEGEE. The CDR3 length is 16 residues. Losses at the gene ends were 4 bases for V and 4 bases for J; bases not matched to a gene: 9. The CDR3 sequence is CASSRWTGGWGTEAFF. CDR3 DNA: TGTGCCAGCAGCCGATGGACAGGGGGCTGGGGCACTGAAGCTTTCTTT.

This clonotype was detected only a few times. The chain combines TRBV3-1 with TRBJ1-2, with no clear D. Germline CDR1 and CDR2: LGHDT and YNNKEL (reference sequence). Trimming left V 0 bases short and J 2 bases short, with 7 bases between. The CDR3 is made up of 14 amino acids. This chain's CDR3 is CASSQDLWNYGYTF. The CDR3 bases are TGTGCCAGCAGCCAAGATCTTTGGAACTATGGCTACACCTTC.

The genes are TRBV6-5 and TRBJ1-3, with TRBD1 matching 8 bases. The CDR3 has 15 amino acids. Germline assignment: CDR1 MNHEY and CDR2 SVGAGI. The V and J ends lost 4 bases and 2 bases, in that order; junction bases with no gene match: 4. The CDR3 DNA follows: TGTGCCAGCAGTTTCGGACAGGGCGCTGGAAACACCATATATTTT. Protein product: CASSFGQGAGNTIYF.

This rearrangement joins TRBV29-1 to TRBJ1-2, with TRBD1 matching over 7 bases. The V gene's germline CDR1 is SQVTM and CDR2 ANQGSEA. CDR3 length equals 14 residues. After removal of 5 bases from V and 4 bases from J, the junction contained 10 bases not matched to a gene. CDR3: CSVSPGQSTYGYTF. In nucleotides, the CDR3 is TGCAGCGTTTCGCCGGGACAGAGTACCTATGGCTACACCTTC. The whole variable domain, filled in from reference TRBV29-1 and TRBJ1-2, reads SAVISQKPSRDICQRGTSLTIQCQVDSQVTMMFWYRQQPGQSLTLIATANQGSEATYESGFVIDKFPISRPNLTFSTLTVSNMSPEDSSIYLCSVSPGQSTYGYTFGSGTRLTVV.

The V call is TRBV21-1, the J call TRBJ2-1; TRBD2 is taken as the D call from the table, unchecked against the DNA. TRBV21-1 is classified as a pseudogene. This CDR3 is built from 17 residues. The CDR3 bases are TGTGCCAGCAGCAAAGCGTCCCTAGCGTCCCCGAGAGATGAGCAGTTCTTC. Translating gives CASSKASLASPRDEQFF.

In its sample, this clonotype was seen a few times. V gene TRBV29-1 combines with J gene TRBJ1-3; no definite D call. V was shortened by 4 bases and J by 0 bases, with 7 bases between the two germline ends. CDR3 length: 13 residues. Germline CDR1 is SQVTM and CDR2 is ANQGSEA. CDR3 protein: CSVAVNSGNTIYF. In DNA, the CDR3 is TGCAGCGTTGCGGTGAACTCTGGAAACACCATATATTTT.

This clonotype was counted between two and nine times. The V and J genes are TRBV19 and TRBJ1-2; 7 nucleotides agree with TRBD1. The V and J ends lost 6 bases and 4 bases, in that order; junction bases with no gene match: 8. This CDR3 contains 14 residues. Per germline, CDR1 LNHDA and CDR2 SQIVND (reference sequence). The DNA of the CDR3 is TGTGCCAGTAGGGAAGGGGGACAGCCCTATGGCTACACCTTC. Translating it yields CASREGGQPYGYTF.

This clonotype has only a few counts. The chain has TRBV20-1 and TRBJ2-7; D remains unclear. V shed 3 bases and J shed 5 bases, with 5 bases lying between them. The CDR3 loop spans 10 amino acids. Germline-derived CDR1 and CDR2 are DFQATT and SNEGSKA (reference sequence). Here the CDR3 reads CSARYDEQYF. CDR3 nucleotides: TGCAGTGCTAGGTACGACGAGCAGTACTTC.

The sample holds a few counts of this clonotype. The rearrangement joins TRBV7-2 to TRBJ2-5, with D unresolved. CDR1 is SGHTA, CDR2 FQGNSA, per germline. This CDR3 has 15 residues. Trimming stripped 1 base from V and 1 base from J, with 10 bases between. CDR3 amino acids: CASSLVWSVQETQYF. The CDR3 coding sequence is TGTGCCAGCAGCTTAGTGTGGTCGGTCCAAGAGACCCAGTACTTC.

This clonotype has more than one count but fewer than ten. The chain has TRBV6-2 or TRBV6-3 and TRBJ2-1; the match to TRBD2 covers 9 bases. CDR1 is MNHEY, CDR2 SVGEGT, per germline. This CDR3 spans 15 amino acids. Germline trimming cut 5 bases from V and 3 bases from J; bases unmatched to any gene: 5. The CDR3 protein is CASSRSSGNYNEQFF. The CDR3 coding sequence is TGTGCCAGCAGTCGCTCTAGCGGGAACTACAATGAGCAGTTCTTC.

V usage is TRBV29-1 and J usage is TRBJ2-3; TRBD2 matches at 8 bases. Germline V gives CDR1 SQVTM, CDR2 ANQGSEA. Trimming cost V 8 bases and J 2 bases; bases outside gene matches: 9. CDR3 length equals 14 residues. In DNA form, the CDR3 reads TGCAGCACGCTTAGCGGGACCTCCACAGATACGCAGTATTTT. This gives the protein CSTLSGTSTDTQYF.

This clonotype was detected a few times. The CDR3 protein is CASSLTSGYEDTQYF. DNA of the CDR3: TGCGCCAGCAGCTTGACTAGCGGGTACGAAGATACGCAGTATTTT. The rearrangement links TRBV5-1 to TRBJ2-3, with TRBD2 identical over 9 bases. Losses at the gene ends were 1 base for V and 5 bases for J; bases not matched to a gene: 5. The CDR3 is 15 amino acids. CDR1 is SGHRS and CDR2 is YFSETQ in the germline V gene.

This clonotype was detected a few times. V and J are TRBV11-1 and TRBJ2-7, with 9 bases that match TRBD1. V was pared by 4 bases and J by 2 bases, with 3 bases of the junction left unmatched. The CDR3 consists of 14 residues. The germline V gene has CDR1 SGHAT and CDR2 FQDESV (reference sequence). CDR3 sequence (DNA): TGTGCCAGCAGCTGGGACAGGGCTCCCTACGAGCAGTACTTC. Translated, it gives CASSWDRAPYEQYF.

This clonotype was seen just once. V and J are TRBV6-5 and TRBJ1-1, with D maybe TRBD1 (5 bases). The CDR3 runs 20 residues. V shed 1 base and J shed 1 base, with 25 bases lying between them. Germline V gives CDR1 MNHEY, CDR2 SVGAGI. Written as DNA, the CDR3 is TGTGCCAGCAGTTACTATCGGGGGGTCTGGTCCCACCTCCCGAACACTGAAGCTTTCTTT. Protein product: CASSYYRGVWSHLPNTEAFF.

The chain has TRBV5-6 and TRBJ2-7, with 7 positions matching TRBD2. The CDR3 extends over 16 amino acids. Trimming cost V 0 bases and J 4 bases; bases outside gene matches: 10. Germline assignment: CDR1 SGHDT and CDR2 YYEEEE. The CDR3: CASSLGGGSSVYEQYV. The CDR3 DNA follows: TGTGCCAGCAGCTTGGGGGGCGGGAGTTCGGTTTACGAGCAGTACGTC.

This clonotype has only a few counts. The rearrangement links TRBV10-3 to TRBJ2-3; no reliable D call. V lost 5 bases, J lost 5 bases, and 8 bases lay in between. The CDR3 sequence is 12 residues long. Per the germline V gene, CDR1 is ENHRY and CDR2 is SYGVKD. This chain's CDR3 is CAISPLGDTQYF. The CDR3 DNA reads as TGTGCCATCAGTCCGCTGGGAGATACGCAGTATTTT.

In its sample, this clonotype was seen a few times. The V gene is TRBV9, the J gene TRBJ2-1, with 13 bases lining up with TRBD2. Germline assignment: CDR1 SGDLS and CDR2 YYNGEE. The CDR3 loop spans 17 amino acids. V dropped 0 bases and J dropped 6; count of bases not matched to a gene: 6. CDR3 loop: CASSVAPGTSGVNEQFF. Here the CDR3 DNA reads TGTGCCAGCAGCGTAGCCCCGGGGACTAGCGGGGTCAATGAGCAGTTCTTC.

This clonotype was seen at least ten times. This rearrangement joins TRBV2 to TRBJ2-1; a weak D match, TRBD2 (6 bases). This CDR3 has 15 amino acids. CDR1 and CDR2 (germline): SNHLY, FYNNEI. Trimming stripped 6 bases from V and 4 bases from J, with 16 bases between. The CDR3 nucleotides are TGTGCCAGCAGGCCGGACGGGGGTTTATACAATGAGCAGTTCTTC. It specifies CASRPDGGLYNEQFF.